The 21 T cell receptor beta chains below all came from one sample that was sequenced in a study of T cell responses to AZD1222 COVID-19 vaccine. Clones were read by immunoSEQ multiplex PCR, and TCRdb kept only the in-frame ones, dropping some. The sample holds about 160,000 clones, roughly nine tenths seen once. Sequenced material: peripheral blood, taken on day 0 of AZD1222 vaccination. Receptors originate from an adult in good health.

The V gene is TRBV4-3, the J gene TRBJ1-6; perhaps TRBD1 as D (5 bases). CDR3 size: 19 residues. V shed 4 bases and J shed 0 bases, with 19 bases lying between them. Germline V CDR1 and CDR2: LGHNA, YSLEER. Here the CDR3 DNA reads TGCGCCAGCAGCCCCAATTCAGGTGGGGGGTCCTCCTATAATTCACCCCTCCACTTT. This sequence encodes CASSPNSGGGSSYNSPLHF.

This clone was found a few times. The genes are TRBV7-2 and TRBJ2-1; TRBD1 matches 8 bases. The germline gives CDR1 SGHTA, CDR2 FQGNSA. V trimming: 4 bases; J trimming: 5 bases; junction bases outside the gene matches: 13. This CDR3 is built from 17 residues. In DNA form, the CDR3 reads TGTGCCAGCAGCTCAAGACGGACAGGGAATATCCACAATGAGCAGTTCTTC. It translates to CASSSRRTGNIHNEQFF. The whole variable domain, remainder taken from reference TRBV7-2 and TRBJ2-1, is GAGVSQSPSNKVTEKGKDVELRCDPISGHTALYWYRQSLGQGLEFLIYFQGNSAPDKSGLPSDRFSAERTGGSVSTLTIQRTQQEDSAVYLCASSSRRTGNIHNEQFFGPGTRLTVL.

The chain links TRBV28 to TRBJ2-7; D call uncertain. Germline V gives CDR1 MDHEN, CDR2 SYDVKM. With 5 bases removed from V and 1 base from J, the gap between germline ends came to 12 bases. This CDR3 is built from 14 residues. The CDR3 DNA reads as TGTGCCAGCAGTGCTGCAGGTCATTCCTACGAGCAGTACTTC. The encoded protein is CASSAAGHSYEQYF.

V and J are TRBV3-1 (or the pseudogene TRBV3-2) and TRBJ1-6; D call uncertain. The CDR3 has 13 residues. The germline gives CDR1 LGHDT, CDR2 YNNKEL (reference sequence). Trimming took off 1 base at V and 10 bases at J, with 8 bases between the two ends. CDR3 DNA: TGTGCCAGCAGCCAAGTTCTAGGATCACCCCTCCACTTT. Translation gives CASSQVLGSPLHF.

The genes are TRBV29-1 and TRBJ2-1; 12 positions agree with TRBD2. The CDR3 totals 16 residues. Germline V gene sequence: CDR1 SQVTM, CDR2 ANQGSEA. Germline trimming cut 5 bases from V and 0 bases from J; bases unmatched to any gene: 5. The CDR3 region is CSVRLAGDASYNEQFF. DNA of the CDR3: TGCAGCGTTCGACTAGCGGGGGATGCCTCCTACAATGAGCAGTTCTTC.

V and J are TRBV28 and TRBJ1-5; D is unresolved. CDR3 length equals 15 residues. Germline loops: CDR1 MDHEN, CDR2 SYDVKM. The V end lost 5 bases, the J end lost 0 bases, and 11 bases lay between the germline ends. The CDR3 is CASSTPGNSNQPQHF. Written as DNA, the CDR3 is TGTGCCAGCAGTACCCCTGGAAATAGCAATCAGCCCCAGCATTTT.

This chain uses TRBV6-2 or TRBV6-3 with TRBJ1-1, with D maybe TRBD1 (5 bases). The germline V and J ends were trimmed by 0 bases and 4 bases, with 12 bases remaining between them. The germline V gene encodes CDR1 MNHEY and CDR2 SVGEGT. There are 15 residues in the CDR3. CDR3 protein: CASSYSAGGGTEAFF. CDR3 in DNA: TGTGCCAGCAGTTACTCAGCGGGGGGGGGCACTGAAGCTTTCTTT.

The DNA for the CDR3 is TGTGCCAGCAGCCCATCGTTACGAAACACCATATATTTT. This sequence encodes CASSPSLRNTIYF. This chain uses TRBV9 with TRBJ1-3, with D uncertain. Germline assignment: CDR1 SGDLS and CDR2 YYNGEE. V was pared by 4 bases and J by 5 bases, with 10 bases between. The CDR3 spans 13 residues.

V usage is TRBV2 and J usage is TRBJ2-5; weak D call: TRBD1 (8 bases). The germline V gene encodes CDR1 SNHLY and CDR2 FYNNEI. CDR3 length: 11 residues. V lost 11 bases to trimming and J lost 5 bases, with 12 bases between them. CDR3 amino acids: CAQQGGETQYF. In DNA, the CDR3 is TGTGCCCAACAGGGGGGGGAGACCCAGTACTTC.

The V gene is TRBV6-2 or TRBV6-3, the J gene TRBJ2-5; D uncertain. Germline V gene data show CDR1 as MNHEY and CDR2 as SVGEGT. Trimming took 2 bases from V and 5 from J, leaving 6 bases between them. The CDR3 length is 12 residues. CDR3 sequence (DNA): TGTGCCAGCAGTTACATTATGGAGACCCAGTACTTC. This sequence encodes CASSYIMETQYF.

The chain is built from TRBV6-1 and TRBJ2-3; D may correspond to TRBD1 or TRBD2 (6 bases each). V dropped 4 bases and J dropped 1 base, with 15 bases sitting between them. This CDR3 has 16 amino acids. From germline, CDR1 is MNHNS and CDR2 SASEGT. In nucleotides, the CDR3 is TGTGCCAGCAGTGTAAACTTTGGGGGGCGCACAGATACGCAGTATTTT. It encodes CASSVNFGGRTDTQYF.

The chain joins TRBV29-1 to TRBJ2-7, with 11 bases lining up with TRBD1. In germline, CDR1 is SQVTM, CDR2 ANQGSEA. V was clipped by 6 bases and J by 5 bases; unmatched bases: 3. The CDR3 length is 12 residues. The CDR3 loop reads CSVGQGVDEQYF. The DNA for the CDR3 is TGCAGCGTGGGACAGGGGGTGGACGAGCAGTACTTC.

The rearrangement joins TRBV10-3 to TRBJ2-3; D may correspond to TRBD1 or TRBD2 (5 bases each). The CDR3 spans 13 residues. Trimming took 3 bases from V and 4 from J, leaving 8 bases between them. In germline, CDR1 is ENHRY, CDR2 SYGVKD. CDR3 nucleotides: TGTGCCATCAGTGACGGGGCCGCAGATACGCAGTATTTT. Its translation is CAISDGAADTQYF.

The chain employs TRBV29-1 and TRBJ1-1, with a possible D match to TRBD1 (5 bases). Germline loops: CDR1 SQVTM, CDR2 ANQGSEA. V lost 3 bases to trimming and J lost 5 bases, with 13 bases between them. CDR3 length equals 13 residues. The CDR3 sequence: CSVEVGAETEAFF. The DNA of the CDR3 is TGCAGCGTTGAGGTAGGGGCGGAAACTGAAGCTTTCTTT.

The chain couples TRBV30 to TRBJ1-5; D is undetermined. Germline-derived CDR1 and CDR2 are GTSNPN and SVGIG (reference sequence). There are 13 residues in the CDR3. V was trimmed by 7 bases and J by 4 bases, leaving 14 bases between them. CDR3 DNA sequence: TGTGCCTTCGAGGGAGCCTATAATCAGCCCCAGCATTTT. It yields the protein CAFEGAYNQPQHF.

The chain uses TRBV7-2 and TRBJ2-7; 9 bases agree with TRBD1. Trimming at V came to 5 bases and at J to 5 bases, leaving 10 bases not matched to a gene. The CDR3 has 15 residues. The germline CDR1 and CDR2 sequences are SGHTA and FQGNSA. CDR3 amino acids: CASSTTGTGYHEQYF. CDR3 nucleotides: TGTGCCAGCAGCACCACCGGGACAGGGTACCACGAGCAGTACTTC.

The chain uses TRBV5-6 and TRBJ2-3; D might be TRBD1 (6 bases). Trimming shortened V by 2 bases and J by 0 bases, and 10 bases separated the two germline ends. The germline V gene encodes CDR1 SGHDT and CDR2 YYEEEE. The CDR3 extends over 15 amino acids. CDR3 nucleotides: TGTGCCAGCAGCTTTGGTCAGGGGAGCACAGATACGCAGTATTTT. Translating gives CASSFGQGSTDTQYF.

In its sample, this clone was seen once. This rearrangement joins TRBV7-6 to TRBJ1-6; 8 bases map to TRBD1. V dropped 8 bases and J dropped 6; count of bases not matched to a gene: 9. This CDR3 has 15 amino acids. Germline lookup yields CDR1 SGHVS and CDR2 FNYEAQ. In nucleotides, the CDR3 is TGTGCCAGCGCCCCCACGGACAGGGTTAATTCACCCCTCCACTTT. Translating gives CASAPTDRVNSPLHF.

CDR3 protein: CASSPRWVGYGYTF. The CDR3, as DNA: TGTGCCAGTTCCCCCCGGTGGGTTGGCTATGGCTACACCTTC. The chain uses TRBV28 and TRBJ1-2; D remains ambiguous. CDR3 length: 14 residues. V was cut by 9 bases and J by 4 bases, with 18 bases left in between. The germline gives CDR1 MDHEN, CDR2 SYDVKM.

This clone is a singleton in its sample. The CDR3 DNA is TGTGCCAGTAGTCCGCAGGGACAGGGGGGTTCCTACGAGCAGTACTTC. Protein sequence: CASSPQGQGGSYEQYF. The chain has TRBV19 and TRBJ2-7; 11 bases are a match to TRBD1. This CDR3 spans 16 amino acids. Germline CDR1 is LNHDA and CDR2 is SQIVND (reference sequence). The J segment lost 1 base and the V segment lost 5 bases, leaving 7 bases of the junction unmatched.

CDR3: CASTRIRTGGTEAFF. The CDR3 DNA is TGTGCCAGCACCCGGATCCGGACAGGGGGCACTGAAGCTTTCTTT. The gene calls are TRBV6-5 and TRBJ1-1; 10 bases line up with TRBD1. Germline loops: CDR1 MNHEY, CDR2 SVGAGI. After removal of 7 bases from V and 4 bases from J, the junction contained 9 bases not matched to a gene. CDR3 length: 15 residues.